Listed here are 7 T cell receptor beta chains from one sample, sequenced in a study of T cells in Graves' hyperthyroidism and ophthalmopathy. RNA transcripts provided the source from which TCR beta CDR3 regions were amplified. HTBI primers were employed in a first-round RT-PCR of the TCR CDR3. Each CDR3 protein gets one entry after TCRdb re-called the multiplex PCR reads with MiXCR. The profile covers some 600,000 distinct CDR3 sequences, with around 14% appearing a single time and roughly 5.5% taken by the ten largest. Sequenced: blood. The receptors here all came from a woman between 25 and 40 years old with Graves' hyperthyroidism that later progressed to Graves' ophthalmopathy.

This clonotype was detected ten times or more. The genes are TRBV24-1 and TRBJ2-1; 10 nucleotides agree with TRBD2. The germline gives CDR1 KGHDR, CDR2 SFDVKD. V gave up 4 bases and J gave up 7 bases; unmatched junction bases: 3. The CDR3 contains 14 residues. The CDR3: CATSEASGRNEQFF. In nucleotides, the CDR3 is TGTGCCACCAGTGAGGCTAGCGGGAGAAATGAGCAGTTCTTC.

There are many counts of this clonotype. The chain has TRBV11-2 and TRBJ2-7; 7 positions agree with TRBD2. The length of the CDR3 is 13 residues. Germline V gives CDR1 SGHAT, CDR2 FQNNGV. The junction had 8 bases not matched to a gene; V was cut back by 8 bases and J by 4 bases. The CDR3 loop reads CASGWGTNYEQYF. CDR3 nucleotides: TGTGCCAGCGGCTGGGGGACTAATTACGAGCAGTACTTC.

This clonotype has ten or more counts. V gene TRBV5-1 combines with J gene TRBJ2-3; 7 nucleotides match TRBD1. The germline CDR1 and CDR2 sequences are SGHRS and YFSETQ. This CDR3 is built from 16 residues. V shed 6 bases and J 2 bases; nucleotides not matched to a gene: 12. CDR3 in amino acids: CASTPQGDGYTDTQYF. In nucleotides, the CDR3 is TGCGCCAGCACCCCTCAGGGGGACGGATACACAGATACGCAGTATTTT. The variable domain in full, with the rest retrieved from reference TRBV5-1 and TRBJ2-3, is KAGVTQTPRYLIKTRGQQVTLSCSPISGHRSVSWYQQTPGQGLQFLFEYFSETQRNKGNFPGRFSGRQFSNSRSEMNVSTLELGDSALYLCASTPQGDGYTDTQYFGPGTRLTVL.

This clonotype was recorded at least ten times. V usage is TRBV5-6 and J usage is TRBJ1-1; D is possibly TRBD1 (6 bases). V lost 0 bases, J lost 3 bases, and 18 bases lay in between. The CDR3 totals 17 residues. Germline V gene sequence: CDR1 SGHDT, CDR2 YYEEEE. Written as DNA, the CDR3 is TGTGCCAGCAGCTTGGTAGGCTGGGGACAATATTACACTGAAGCTTTCTTT. It specifies CASSLVGWGQYYTEAFF.

V is TRBV7-2 and J is TRBJ2-2; TRBD2 aligns across 12 bases. Per germline, CDR1 SGHTA and CDR2 FQGNSA. The V gene end was trimmed by 2 bases and the J gene end by 3 bases; junction bases not matched to a gene: 4. This CDR3 contains 17 residues. The CDR3 here is CASSLLAGGWDTGELFF. CDR3 DNA sequence: TGTGCCAGCAGCTTACTAGCGGGAGGGTGGGACACCGGGGAGCTGTTTTTT.

This clonotype came up many times. V usage is TRBV12-3 or TRBV12-4 and J usage is TRBJ2-7; no clear D. The CDR3 totals 13 residues. Between the trimmed V and J ends, which lost 6 bases and 7 bases, there was a span of 16 bases. The CDR3 loop is CASSQQWAREQYF. The CDR3 DNA sequence: TGTGCCAGCAGCCAACAGTGGGCTAGGGAGCAGTACTTC.

This clonotype was seen ten or more times. J is TRBJ1-2 and V is TRBV24-1; 7 nucleotides line up with TRBD1. The V and J ends lost 3 bases and 4 bases, in that order; junction bases with no gene match: 4. The germline CDR1 and CDR2 sequences are KGHDR and SFDVKD. The CDR3 runs to 14 residues. In nucleotides, the CDR3 is TGTGCCACCAGTGATCTCGGACAGGTCTATGGCTACACCTTC. Its translation: CATSDLGQVYGYTF.